Included here is one T cell receptor (beta chain) sequence, with context. The record originates from a study of blood T cell repertoires in COVID-19. Overall study: Sites in the United States, Italy and Spain provided acute and convalescent COVID-19 samples. PBMCs, B-cell-depleted T cells, or T cells provided the cDNA or gDNA that made up the material.

Original methodology: How many nucleated cells were present was estimated from reference gene primer amplification. The assay was immunoSEQ multiplex PCR, and TCRdb's table has in-frame clones only and misses some. Clone size and V and J calls were adopted from that table, with D and trimming inferred from the DNA. The sample includes 120,000 or so clones, 55% to 75% of them seen just once. CDR1 and CDR2 from the germline V gene are KGHSH and LQKENI. This CDR3 is 17 amino acids long. V dropped 3 bases and J dropped 1; count of bases not matched to a gene: 6. The V call is TRBV18, the J call TRBJ2-6; 7 nucleotides match TRBD1. The origin of this receptor is a woman between 65 and 79 years old with acute or convalescent COVID-19. Sequenced sample: peripheral blood. This chain's CDR3 is CASSPQATGSGANVLTF. For the CDR3, the DNA is TGTGCCAGCTCACCGCAGGCGACAGGGTCTGGGGCCAACGTCCTGACTTTC.